The 11 T cell receptor beta chains reported below all come from one sample, sequenced in a study of blood T cells in healthy people across ages. Next came a second PCR, run for about 7 to 12 cycles, which used a sample-barcoded 5' primer along with a J-beta primer mix. Each CDR3 protein is one row after TCRdb ran MiXCR on the 5' RACE reads. The sample holds 1.8 million or so distinct CDR3 sequences, around 42% seen once. The specimen sequenced was blood. The origin of the receptors is a human donor in good health.

The chain combines TRBV2 with TRBJ2-3; 12 bases are shared with TRBD2. V lost 2 bases and J lost 2; bases outside the gene matches: 5. The CDR3 covers 17 residues. Germline-derived CDR1 and CDR2 are SNHLY and FYNNEI. CDR3 region: CASSEWTSGAPTDTQYF. CDR3 in DNA: TGTGCCAGCAGTGAATGGACTAGCGGGGCGCCCACAGATACGCAGTATTTT. The full variable domain, rest sourced from reference TRBV2 and TRBJ2-3, is EPEVTQTPSHQVTQMGQEVILRCVPISNHLYFYWYRQILGQKVEFLVSFYNNEISEKSEIFDDQFSVERPDGSNFTLKIRSTKLEDSAMYFCASSEWTSGAPTDTQYFGPGTRLTVL.

This clonotype came up a few times. At one end the junction does not follow the germline gene, possibly because of a read error. V usage is TRBV15 and J usage is TRBJ2-5; D is perhaps TRBD2 (5 bases). The J call is uncertain, as TRBJ2-7 better fits the DNA end. The CDR3 loop spans 17 amino acids. CDR1 is LNHNV, CDR2 YYDKDF, per germline (reference sequence). DNA of the CDR3: TGTGCCACCAACAGAAAAAGTAGAGGGTCCTTCGACTACGAGCAGTACTTC. It yields the protein CATNRKSRGSFDYEQYF.

The chain uses TRBV5-1 and TRBJ2-3; D might be TRBD1 (5 bases). Germline V gene data show CDR1 as SGHRS and CDR2 as YFSETQ. CDR3 size: 17 residues. The V end was cut by 0 bases, the J end by 4 bases, with 18 bases between. CDR3 region: CASSLAGATGWADTQYF. The DNA of the CDR3 is TGCGCCAGCAGCTTGGCTGGGGCTACAGGATGGGCAGATACGCAGTATTTT.

The genes are TRBV5-1 and TRBJ2-3; unclear D gene. V lost 7 bases, J lost 12 bases, and 21 bases lay in between. Germline V gene lookup returns CDR1 SGHRS and CDR2 YFSETQ. CDR3 length: 13 residues. This chain's CDR3 is CASRAATTYEQYF. CDR3 in DNA: TGCGCCAGCCGGGCAGCTACTACCTACGAACAGTATTTT.

The chain carries TRBV2 and TRBJ2-1; D may be TRBD2 (5 bases). In germline, CDR1 is SNHLY, CDR2 FYNNEI. Trimming shortened V by 6 bases and J by 9 bases, and 15 bases separated the two germline ends. The CDR3 spans 13 residues. DNA of the CDR3: TGTGCCAGCAGGGACGTCGGAGGCTCTGAGCAGTTCTTC. This codes for CASRDVGGSEQFF.

This clonotype was seen many times. The chain links TRBV29-1 to TRBJ1-1; 8 bases map to TRBD1. V shed 3 bases and J 4 bases; nucleotides not matched to a gene: 7. The CDR3 runs to 14 residues. CDR1 is SQVTM, CDR2 ANQGSEA, per germline. The DNA for the CDR3 is TGCAGCGTTGAGGAGACAGGGGTCGGCACTGAAGCTTTCTTT. It translates to CSVEETGVGTEAFF. The full variable domain, rest sourced from reference TRBV29-1 and TRBJ1-1, is SAVISQKPSRDICQRGTSLTIQCQVDSQVTMMFWYRQQPGQSLTLIATANQGSEATYESGFVIDKFPISRPNLTFSTLTVSNMSPEDSSIYLCSVEETGVGTEAFFGQGTRLTVV.

CDR3 loop: CAISSGTGGGYTF. The CDR3 coding sequence is TGTGCCATCAGTTCCGGGACAGGGGGTGGCTACACCTTC. The chain recombines TRBV10-3 with TRBJ1-2; 11 bases align to TRBD1. Germline V lookup: CDR1 ENHRY, CDR2 SYGVKD. The CDR3 runs to 13 residues. V dropped 5 bases and J dropped 7; count of bases not matched to a gene: 3.

CDR3 in DNA: TGTGCCAGCAGTTACACAACTCTTCCGGTAGCCGAGGAGACCCAGTACTTC. Amino acid sequence: CASSYTTLPVAEETQYF. This chain connects TRBV12-3 or TRBV12-4 to TRBJ2-5; D not certain. The CDR3 totals 17 residues. V lost 4 bases and J lost 5, with 23 bases in between.

The J gene is TRBJ2-1, the V gene TRBV20-1; perhaps TRBD2 as D (6 bases). Trimming took 3 bases from V and 2 from J, leaving 14 bases between them. This CDR3 has 15 residues. The germline gives CDR1 DFQATT, CDR2 SNEGSKA (reference sequence). The CDR3 DNA is TGCAGTGCTAGTGATCTAGCGTCCCCCTACAATGAGCAGTTCTTC. Amino acids: CSASDLASPYNEQFF.

In this sample, this clonotype turned up a few times. The chain has TRBV9 and TRBJ2-3, with D maybe TRBD2 (5 bases). V dropped 2 bases and J dropped 3 bases, with 16 bases sitting between them. Germline CDR1 is SGDLS and CDR2 is YYNGEE. There are 16 residues in the CDR3. CDR3 DNA sequence: TGTGCCAGCAGCGTGCGGGCGCCGATCGGTACAGATACGCAGTATTTT. This translates into CASSVRAPIGTDTQYF.

This chain uses TRBV12-3 or TRBV12-4 with TRBJ1-6, with 7 bases identical to TRBD1. V shed 6 bases and J 8 bases; nucleotides not matched to a gene: 4. This CDR3 has 13 amino acids. The CDR3 reads CASRTGYYSPLHF. CDR3 in DNA: TGTGCCAGCAGGACAGGGTATTATTCACCCCTCCACTTT.